The rows below give T cell receptor beta chains drawn from one sample of a study of T cell repertoires in cytomegalovirus infection. One entry per CDR3 protein results from TCRdb running MiXCR on the reads. The table shows about 740,000 distinct CDR3 sequences, with less than 40% occurring only once. The sequencing input was PBMCs. Receptor source: a human donor in good health (CMV status not recorded). Some clones in this sample may be carry-over from other donors' samples. Each CDR3 is given with its conserved first and last residue. Each record gives: CDR3 protein, CDR3 DNA, V gene, D gene, J gene, clone size. A D gene is named only where the DNA matches it firmly. Not all rows give a size; the values are once, few, many and, for expanded clones, a class.

CATSARRQTLHF,TGTGCCACCAGCGCACGCAGGCAGACCCTCCACTTT,TRBV15,-,TRBJ1-6,-
CASSLGWQFNQPQHF,TGTGCCAGCAGCTTGGGGTGGCAGTTCAATCAGCCCCAGCATTTT,TRBV5-5,-,TRBJ1-5,-
CAIRGSQETQYF,TGTGCCATCAGAGGGAGCCAAGAGACCCAGTACTTC,TRBV10-3,-,TRBJ2-5,once
CASSRDNGNSPLHF,TGTGCCAGCAGCCGGGACAACGGGAATTCACCCCTCCACTTT,TRBV27,-,TRBJ1-6,few
CASSAPGYNEQFF,TGTGCCAGCAGTGCTCCGGGGTACAATGAGCAGTTCTTC,TRBV6-1,-,TRBJ2-1,-
CSALMTENTGELFF,TGCAGTGCACTAATGACAGAGAACACCGGGGAGCTGTTTTTT,TRBV20-1,-,TRBJ2-2,-
CASSFYPSQPQHF,TGTGCCAGCAGTTTTTATCCGTCTCAGCCCCAGCATTTT,TRBV12-3/TRBV12-4,-,TRBJ1-5,-
CASSPRGFGTEAFF,TGTGCCAGCAGCCCCAGGGGATTCGGCACTGAAGCTTTCTTT,TRBV14,-,TRBJ1-1,-
CASSHAPGVAYNEQFF,TGTGCCAGCAGCCACGCACCGGGAGTGGCCTACAATGAGCAGTTCTTC,TRBV5-6,-,TRBJ2-1,once
CASSRQKLAGATDTQYF,TGTGCCAGTAGTAGACAGAAACTAGCGGGGGCCACAGATACGCAGTATTTT,TRBV19,TRBD2,TRBJ2-3,-
CASSLQTGGEETQYF,TGTGCCAGCAGTTTACAGACAGGGGGCGAGGAGACCCAGTACTTC,TRBV28,TRBD1,TRBJ2-5,-
CASVGSWSRSGNTIYF,TGTGCCAGCGTGGGGTCGTGGAGTCGCTCTGGAAACACCATATATTTT,TRBV11-2,-,TRBJ1-3,many
CASSQISGANVLTF,TGTGCCAGCAGTCAGATCTCTGGGGCCAACGTCCTGACTTTC,TRBV7-3,-,TRBJ2-6,-
CASSQDAGVEQFF,TGTGCCAGCAGCCAAGACGCGGGGGTTGAGCAGTTCTTC,TRBV5-4,TRBD2,TRBJ2-1,-
CASTMTSAGETQYF,TGTGCCAGCACTATGACTAGCGCAGGAGAGACCCAGTACTTC,TRBV6-4,TRBD2,TRBJ2-5,-
CASSENTGIQETQYF,TGTGCCAGCAGCGAAAACACAGGTATCCAAGAGACCCAGTACTTC,TRBV7-2,-,TRBJ2-5,many
CASKSWDRRDQETQYF,TGTGCCAGCAAGAGCTGGGACAGGAGAGACCAAGAGACCCAGTACTTC,TRBV7-9,TRBD1,TRBJ2-5,many
CASRRDRSTEAFF,TGTGCCAGCAGACGTGACAGGAGCACTGAAGCTTTCTTT,TRBV5-6,-,TRBJ1-1,many
CASSFAGASTDTQYF,TGTGCCAGCAGTTTTGCGGGGGCGAGCACAGATACGCAGTATTTT,TRBV12-3/TRBV12-4,-,TRBJ2-3,few
CASTHLSGNTIYF,TGTGCCAGCACACACCTCTCTGGAAACACCATATATTTT,TRBV12-3/TRBV12-4,-,TRBJ1-3,few
CASRQIRQGRVNGYTF,TGTGCCAGCAGGCAAATTCGACAGGGTAGGGTAAATGGCTACACCTTC,TRBV7-9,TRBD1,TRBJ1-2,few
CASSTTADSNSPLHF,TGTGCCAGTAGTACTACCGCGGACAGTAATTCACCCCTCCACTTT,TRBV19,-,TRBJ1-6,-
CASRAGEQGSYDEQYF,TGTGCCAGCAGAGCGGGGGAACAGGGGAGCTACGACGAGCAGTACTTC,TRBV12-3/TRBV12-4,-,TRBJ2-7,-
CASGGAVDTQYF,TGTGCCAGCGGGGGGGCAGTAGATACGCAGTATTTT,TRBV6-6,-,TRBJ2-3,-
CASSYGGPTEAFF,TGTGCCAGCAGTTACGGGGGGCCCACTGAAGCTTTCTTT,TRBV6-6,-,TRBJ1-1,-
CASRVGQANQPQHF,TGTGCCAGCAGGGTTGGACAGGCAAATCAGCCCCAGCATTTT,TRBV6-6,TRBD1,TRBJ1-5,-
CASSPEPGLSNGNEQFF,TGTGCCAGCAGTCCAGAACCGGGACTTTCCAATGGGAATGAGCAGTTCTTC,TRBV6-6,-,TRBJ2-1,-
CASSYSRSEGYTF,TGTGCCAGCAGTTACTCGAGGTCAGAAGGCTACACCTTC,TRBV6-2/TRBV6-3,-,TRBJ1-2,few
CASSLDYGGSNEKLFF,TGTGCCAGCAGCTTGGATTATGGGGGGAGCAATGAAAAACTGTTTTTT,TRBV5-4,-,TRBJ1-4,-